What follows are 11 T cell receptor beta chains derived from one specimen sequenced in a study of human thymus T cells. Measured with immunoSEQ multiplex PCR; TCRdb has only the in-frame clones, and not every one. The sample records tens of thousands of clones, just over 95% being singletons. Corrective cardiac operations yielded the resected thymus tissue. Input material: thymus tissue. These receptors were obtained from a boy in the first two years of life with a congenital heart defect but otherwise immunologically healthy.

The rearrangement uses TRBV28 and TRBJ2-7; D gene ambiguous. V was cut by 6 bases and J by 3 bases, with 21 bases left in between. The CDR3 is made up of 16 amino acids. Looked up from germline, CDR1 is MDHEN and CDR2 is SYDVKM. CDR3 region: CASSPHRRRLVYEQYF. DNA for the CDR3: TGTGCCAGCAGCCCCCACCGCCGGCGGCTAGTCTACGAGCAGTACTTC.

J is TRBJ1-5 and V is TRBV28, with D unclear. CDR3 size: 12 residues. Germline loops: CDR1 MDHEN, CDR2 SYDVKM. The V gene lost 7 bases and the J gene lost 8 bases, with 12 bases spanning the gap. CDR3: CASTDGIKPQHF. The CDR3 coding sequence is TGTGCCAGCACGGACGGGATCAAGCCCCAGCATTTT.

This chain links TRBV2 with TRBJ1-1; a weak D match, TRBD1 (6 bases). V was clipped by 3 bases and J by 7 bases, with 12 bases between them. CDR3 length equals 13 residues. CDR1 is SNHLY and CDR2 is FYNNEI in the germline V gene. The CDR3 DNA follows: TGTGCCAGCAGTGACGGGGGGCCCTGTGAAGCTTTCTTT. It is translated as CASSDGGPCEAFF.

The rearrangement uses TRBV6-1 and TRBJ2-6, with a tentative D call TRBD1 (6 bases). The germline V gene has CDR1 MNHNS and CDR2 SASEGT. The CDR3 spans 15 residues. The ends were cut back, 5 bases at V and 3 bases at J, with 11 bases in the middle. CDR3 coding DNA: TGTGCCAGCAGTACACAGGGAGATGGGGCCAACGTCCTGACTTTC. Translation: CASSTQGDGANVLTF.

This clone was found once. The rearrangement links TRBV6-5 to TRBJ1-2, with D uncertain. The CDR3 runs to 14 residues. Trimming shortened V by 0 bases and J by 10 bases, and 15 bases separated the two germline ends. CDR1 is MNHEY and CDR2 is SVGAGI in the germline V gene. CDR3 bases: TGTGCCAGCAGTTACTCGAGCCCCGTGACGTCCTACACCTTC. This codes for CASSYSSPVTSYTF.

The table lists this clone with a count of one. The V call is TRBV4-2, the J call TRBJ2-3, with 9 bases lining up with TRBD2. The CDR3 has 16 residues. Per the germline V gene, CDR1 is LGHNA and CDR2 is YNFKEQ. Trimming took 1 base from V and 6 from J; bases not matched to a gene: 8. The CDR3 DNA sequence: TGTGCCAGCAGCCAAGCTGGGCGGGAGGGCCCGGATACGCAGTATTTT. Residues: CASSQAGREGPDTQYF.

The V gene is TRBV29-1, the J gene TRBJ1-2, with D unresolved. This CDR3 region has 10 residues. Germline-derived CDR1 and CDR2 are SQVTM and ANQGSEA. Trimming removed 4 bases at V and 4 bases at J, with 4 bases between. CDR3 region: CSVGGYGYTF. DNA for the CDR3: TGCAGCGTTGGGGGCTATGGCTACACCTTC.

The V and J genes are TRBV7-2 and TRBJ2-7; TRBD1 matches 8 bases. The V and J ends lost 4 bases and 6 bases, in that order; junction bases with no gene match: 14. There are 16 residues in the CDR3. Looked up from germline, CDR1 is SGHTA and CDR2 is FQGNSA. In DNA, the CDR3 is TGTGCCAGCAGCTCCCGGACAGGGACAATCTCCCTCGAGCAGTACTTC. Translation: CASSSRTGTISLEQYF.

On this clone itself: At one of its ends the junction is not consistent with the germline gene, which may arise from a read error. The CDR3 loop reads CASSSTSRERRNSLLF. Here the CDR3 DNA reads TGTGCCAGCAGTTCTACTAGCCGGGAACGAAGAAATTCCCTTCTTTTT. This chain uses TRBV28 with TRBJ1-1; no definite D call. The CDR3 sequence is 16 residues long. Germline lookup yields CDR1 MDHEN and CDR2 SYDVKM.

The chain carries TRBV18 and TRBJ1-2; 7 bases map to TRBD1. This CDR3 region has 15 residues. Trimming took 0 bases from V and 6 from J; bases not matched to a gene: 7. Germline loops: CDR1 KGHSH, CDR2 LQKENI. The CDR3 spells CASSPPRGRRNGYTF. CDR3 in DNA: TGTGCCAGCTCACCACCTAGGGGGCGCAGGAATGGCTACACCTTC.

CDR3 in DNA: TGTGCCAGCAGTCGGGACAGGGGAGGCGAGACCCAGTACTTC. This gives the protein CASSRDRGGETQYF. The chain is built from TRBV6-1 and TRBJ2-5; 10 bases align to TRBD1. From germline, CDR1 is MNHNS and CDR2 SASEGT. The J segment lost 5 bases and the V segment lost 5 bases, leaving 5 bases of the junction unmatched. The CDR3 is made up of 14 amino acids.